Listed here are 6 T cell receptor beta chains from one sample, sequenced in a study of blood T cell repertoires in COVID-19. Assay used: immunoSEQ multiplex PCR; TCRdb lists only in-frame clones, some missing. The sample has about 59,000 clones; roughly 80% are singletons. Specimen: peripheral blood. These receptors came from a man aged 55 to 70 with acute or convalescent COVID-19.

This chain joins TRBV5-1 and TRBJ1-5; D perhaps matches TRBD1 (6 bases). From germline, CDR1 is SGHRS and CDR2 YFSETQ. This CDR3 is 17 amino acids long. The ends were cut back, 0 bases at V and 1 base at J, with 14 bases in the middle. The CDR3 region has the DNA TGCGCCAGCAGCTTGGAAGGCGGGGGCCAAAGCAATCAGCCCCAGCATTTT. Protein: CASSLEGGGQSNQPQHF.

This clone was seen a few times. The gene calls are TRBV2 and TRBJ1-5; 8 nucleotides match TRBD1. CDR1 SNHLY and CDR2 FYNNEI come from the germline V gene. The CDR3 is 13 residues long. Trimming removed 6 bases from V and 7 bases from J; junction bases left unmatched: 5. The CDR3 DNA reads as TGTGCCAGCAGCGTCAGGGGGCACCAGCCCCAGCATTTT. Translation gives CASSVRGHQPQHF.

The chain has TRBV10-3 and TRBJ1-1, with 12 nucleotides matching TRBD1. Germline loops: CDR1 ENHRY, CDR2 SYGVKD. J gave up 1 base and V 1 base, and 7 bases lay outside the gene matches. The CDR3 is 18 amino acids. DNA for the CDR3: TGTGCCATCAGTGAGTTTTCGGGACAGGGGGCCCAGAACACTGAAGCTTTCTTT. Its translation: CAISEFSGQGAQNTEAFF.

The chain uses TRBV5-1 and TRBJ1-4; D is perhaps TRBD1 (5 bases). This CDR3 region has 15 residues. The germline V and J ends were trimmed by 0 bases and 3 bases, with 9 bases remaining between them. From germline, CDR1 is SGHRS and CDR2 YFSETQ. CDR3 coding DNA: TGCGCCAGCAGCTTGGATGTCAGGGCTAATGAAAAACTGTTTTTT. The encoded protein is CASSLDVRANEKLFF.

The chain joins TRBV6-1 to TRBJ1-5, with unresolved D. The CDR3 covers 13 residues. Germline CDR1 reads MNHNS; CDR2 reads SASEGT. V was trimmed by 0 bases and J by 9 bases, leaving 9 bases between them. DNA for the CDR3: TGTGCCAGCAGTGAAGCGCTACGTTTGCCCCAGCATTTT. Amino acids: CASSEALRLPQHF.

This clone was picked up one time. The chain carries TRBV11-2 and TRBJ1-1, with D perhaps matching TRBD1 (6 bases). Trimming stripped 3 bases from V and 1 base from J, with 9 bases between. The germline V gene encodes CDR1 SGHAT and CDR2 FQNNGV. This CDR3 contains 14 residues. DNA of the CDR3: TGTGCCAGCAGCTTCCTGACAGGGAACACTGAAGCTTTCTTT. This codes for CASSFLTGNTEAFF.